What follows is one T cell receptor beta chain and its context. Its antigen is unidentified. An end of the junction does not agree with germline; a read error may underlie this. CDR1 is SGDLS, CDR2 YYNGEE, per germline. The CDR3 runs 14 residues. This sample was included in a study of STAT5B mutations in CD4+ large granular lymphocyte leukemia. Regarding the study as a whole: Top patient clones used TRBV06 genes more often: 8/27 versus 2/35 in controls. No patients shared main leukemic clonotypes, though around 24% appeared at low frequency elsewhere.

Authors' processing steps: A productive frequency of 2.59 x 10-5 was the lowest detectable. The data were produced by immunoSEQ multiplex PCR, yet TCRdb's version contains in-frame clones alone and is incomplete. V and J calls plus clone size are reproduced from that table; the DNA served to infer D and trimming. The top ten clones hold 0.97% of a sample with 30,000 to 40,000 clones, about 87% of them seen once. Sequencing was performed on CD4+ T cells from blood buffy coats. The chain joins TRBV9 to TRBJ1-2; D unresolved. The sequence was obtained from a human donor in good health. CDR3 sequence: CASSVGPDIYGYIF. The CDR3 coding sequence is TGTGCCAGCAGCGTAGGGCCCGATATCTATGGCTACATCTTC.